Sequencing of this T cell receptor beta chain was carried out in a study of blood T cells in healthy people across ages. Study-wide results and limits: Not knowing donor CMV status may have confounded expanded clonotype changes.

The V gene end was trimmed by 5 bases and the J gene end by 3 bases; junction bases not matched to a gene: 14. The CDR3 consists of 16 residues. CDR1 and CDR2 (germline): DFQATT, SNEGSKA (reference sequence). PCR was performed a second time for about 6 to 12 cycles using a sample-barcoded 5' primer and a J-beta primer mix. One entry per CDR3 protein, called by TCRdb with MiXCR from the 5' RACE reads. The sample yields some 1.1 million distinct CDR3 sequences, more than 30% seen once. This clonotype has a handful of counts. Its target is unknown. The sample taken for sequencing was blood. This chain connects TRBV20-1 to TRBJ2-7; 9 bases line up with TRBD1. The sequence was obtained from a young man in good health. In DNA, the CDR3 is TGCAGTGCTCAGCCCAGTGGGGACAGGGTGTTCTACGAGCAGTACTTC. This gives the protein CSAQPSGDRVFYEQYF.